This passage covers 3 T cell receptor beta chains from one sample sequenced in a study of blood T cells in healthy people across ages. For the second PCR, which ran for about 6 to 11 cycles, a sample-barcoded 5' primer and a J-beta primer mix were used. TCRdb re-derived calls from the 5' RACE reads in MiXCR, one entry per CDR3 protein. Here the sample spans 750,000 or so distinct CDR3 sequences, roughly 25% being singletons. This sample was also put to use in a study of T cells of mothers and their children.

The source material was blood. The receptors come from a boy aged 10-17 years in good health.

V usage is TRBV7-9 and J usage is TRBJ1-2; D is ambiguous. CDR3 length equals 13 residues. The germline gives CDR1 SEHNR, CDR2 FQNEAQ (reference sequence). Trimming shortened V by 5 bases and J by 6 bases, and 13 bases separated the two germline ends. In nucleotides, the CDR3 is TGTGCCAGCAGCCTTGGGGAGTCCCATGGCTACACCTTC. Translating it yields CASSLGESHGYTF.

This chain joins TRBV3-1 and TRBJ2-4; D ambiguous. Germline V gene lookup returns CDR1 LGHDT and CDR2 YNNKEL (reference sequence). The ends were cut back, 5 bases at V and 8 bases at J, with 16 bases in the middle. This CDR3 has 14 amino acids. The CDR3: CASSTTMDLDIQYF. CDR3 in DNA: TGTGCCAGCAGCACAACTATGGATTTGGACATTCAGTACTTC.

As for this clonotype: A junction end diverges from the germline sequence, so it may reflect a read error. The DNA of the CDR3 is TGTGCCGGCAGCTTTGTGGGACCCGGGCAGTTCTTC. Translating gives CAGSFVGPGQFF. V and J are TRBV7-2 and TRBJ2-1; D possibly uses TRBD1 or TRBD2 (5 bases each). Per germline, CDR1 SGHTA and CDR2 FQGNSA. The CDR3 has 12 amino acids.